This passage covers 20 T cell receptor beta chains from one sample sequenced in a study of metastatic and nonmetastatic thyroid tumors. Each patient came to thyroid surgery without any prior treatment (of any kind). TCRdb re-called clones via MiXCR from the PCR reads. The table lists around 30,000 clones, about a quarter of them singletons. Sequencing used blood. Receptor source: a female donor with papillary thyroid cancer or a benign thyroid nodule (not recorded which). Some clones in this sample may be carry-over from other donors' samples.

In this sample, this clone turned up many times. Other DNA sequences in the sample encode the same CDR3. V usage is TRBV4-1 and J usage is TRBJ2-1, with D possibly being TRBD1 or TRBD2 (5 bases each). The germline V gene has CDR1 MGHRA and CDR2 YSYEKL. Between the trimmed V and J ends, which lost 4 bases and 7 bases, there was a span of 14 bases. This CDR3 is 14 amino acids long. CDR3 in amino acids: CASSRRDPGNEQFF. Here the CDR3 DNA reads TGCGCCAGCAGCCGCCGGGACCCAGGGAATGAGCAGTTCTTC.

V is TRBV5-5 and J is TRBJ2-5; no firm D call. The CDR3 loop spans 14 amino acids. Germline CDR1 SGHKS, CDR2 YYEKEE (reference sequence). Trimming removed 1 base at V and 4 bases at J, with 11 bases between. CDR3 residues: CASSLQWAVETQYF. The CDR3 bases are TGTGCCAGCAGCTTGCAGTGGGCAGTAGAGACCCAGTACTTC.

This clone came up many times. This chain links TRBV6-1 with TRBJ2-1, with 8 bases lining up with TRBD1. J was trimmed by 4 bases and V by 5 bases; bases with no gene match: 4. Per germline, CDR1 MNHNS and CDR2 SASEGT. The CDR3 loop spans 14 amino acids. The CDR3: CASSSGQGYNEQFF. CDR3 nucleotides: TGTGCCAGCAGTTCTGGACAGGGATACAATGAGCAGTTCTTC.

At least ten counts were recorded for this clone. The J gene is TRBJ2-1, the V gene TRBV14; a possible D gene is TRBD2 (6 bases). Trimming removed 4 bases from V and 0 bases from J, with 16 bases in between. CDR3 length: 17 amino acids. Per the germline V gene, CDR1 is SGHDN and CDR2 is FVKESK. This CDR3 is CASSPGTSWRSYNEQFF. The DNA for the CDR3 is TGTGCCAGCAGCCCTGGAACTAGCTGGCGCTCCTACAATGAGCAGTTCTTC.

The sample holds many counts of this clone. V is TRBV7-8 and J is TRBJ1-5, with D hard to call. Trimming pared 5 bases from V and 3 bases from J, leaving 11 bases between. The CDR3 is 14 amino acids. CDR1 is SGHVS and CDR2 is FQNEAQ in the germline V gene. CDR3 in amino acids: CASSPDGANQPQHF. In DNA, the CDR3 is TGTGCCAGCAGCCCAGACGGTGCCAATCAGCCCCAGCATTTT.

This clone was detected many times. The V call is TRBV9, the J call TRBJ2-5; possibly TRBD1 for D (5 bases). The CDR3 is 15 amino acids. Trimming removed 4 bases from V and 2 bases from J, with 15 bases in between. The germline gives CDR1 SGDLS, CDR2 YYNGEE. This chain's CDR3 is CASSRTQIQQETQYF. The DNA of the CDR3 is TGTGCCAGCAGCCGGACACAAATTCAACAAGAGACCCAGTACTTC.

This clone is medium-sized by share. The J gene is TRBJ2-7, the V gene TRBV28, with 8 nucleotides matching TRBD1. Germline V CDR1 and CDR2: MDHEN, SYDVKM. The V gene end was trimmed by 7 bases and the J gene end by 4 bases; junction bases not matched to a gene: 9. CDR3 length: 14 residues. CDR3 in DNA: TGTGCCAGCACTACAGGGGGGAAGGTTTACGAGCAGTACTTC. Translation: CASTTGGKVYEQYF.

Sample share makes this clone medium-sized. CDR3 DNA: TGTGCCAGCAGTGTACTCCCGATCGAAGAGGGTTTTACACCCCTCCACTTT. Translated: CASSVLPIEEGFTPLHF. The chain couples TRBV6-4 to TRBJ1-6; no clear D gene. V lost 4 bases, J lost 11 bases, and 24 bases lay in between. The CDR3 consists of 17 residues. CDR1 MRHNA and CDR2 SNTAGT come from the germline V gene.

In its sample, this clone was seen a few times. A single base separates this from a much larger clone, so it may be a read error. Other DNA sequences in the sample encode the same CDR3. The chain combines TRBV20-1 with TRBJ1-4; 8 positions match TRBD1. The germline V gene encodes CDR1 DFQATT and CDR2 SNEGSKA (reference sequence). This CDR3 is built from 13 residues. Here the CDR3 reads CSAPGQAGEKLFF. The CDR3 DNA sequence: TGCAGTGCACCGGGACAGGCGGGAGAAAAACTGTTCTTT.

This clone was seen repeatedly, ten times or more. This sequence joins TRBV27 and TRBJ1-1; 7 bases fit TRBD1. The CDR3 consists of 15 residues. J was trimmed by 11 bases and V by 6 bases; bases with no gene match: 18. The germline V gene has CDR1 MNHEY and CDR2 SMNVEV (reference sequence). The CDR3 coding sequence is TGTGCCAGCAGAATAAACCGGGACAGCTGGACTAGGGCTTTCTTT. Protein: CASRINRDSWTRAFF.

This clone came up a few times. V usage is TRBV27 and J usage is TRBJ2-1; D is undetermined. This CDR3 comprises 15 residues. The V and J ends lost 2 bases and 5 bases respectively, with 13 bases between them. Germline V gene sequence: CDR1 MNHEY, CDR2 SMNVEV (reference sequence). The CDR3 spells CASSLSREQHNEQFF. The CDR3 nucleotides are TGTGCCAGCAGTTTAAGCCGAGAGCAGCACAATGAGCAGTTCTTC.

This chain uses TRBV4-2 with TRBJ2-3; TRBD2 might be the D (5 bases). This CDR3 has 16 residues. Trimming took 10 bases from V and 2 from J, leaving 22 bases between them. Germline CDR1 LGHNA, CDR2 YNFKEQ. The CDR3 region has the DNA TGTGCCACCTGCGGCAGACTGGGAGTGATCACAGATACGCAGTATTTT. Protein: CATCGRLGVITDTQYF.

This clone occurred many times. This chain joins TRBV12-3 or TRBV12-4 and TRBJ2-3; the D gene is possibly TRBD2 (6 bases). The V end lost 2 bases, the J end lost 8 bases, and 14 bases lay between the germline ends. The CDR3 is 14 amino acids. The CDR3 protein is CASSLMAKGGTQYF. The DNA of the CDR3 is TGTGCCAGCAGTTTAATGGCCAAGGGAGGTACGCAGTATTTT.

This clone was seen at least ten times. The rearrangement joins TRBV7-9 to TRBJ2-1; TRBD2 matches 8 bases. Germline V CDR1 and CDR2: SEHNR, FQNEAQ (reference sequence). The CDR3 consists of 15 residues. V lost 5 bases, J lost 6 bases, and 9 bases stayed unmatched. The CDR3 nucleotides read TGTGCCAGCAGCCCCAAGCGGGAGCCCCTCAATGAGCAGTTCTTC. Amino acids: CASSPKREPLNEQFF. Combining the CDR3 with reference TRBV7-9 and TRBJ2-1 gives the whole variable domain DTGVSQNPRHKITKRGQNVTFRCDPISEHNRLYWYRQTLGQGPEFLTYFQNEAQLEKSRLLSDRFSAERPKGSFSTLEIQRTEQGDSAMYLCASSPKREPLNEQFFGPGTRLTVL.

This clone turned up a few times. The chain links TRBV27 to TRBJ1-6; the D gene is possibly TRBD1 (5 bases). The V end was cut by 3 bases, the J end by 7 bases, with 13 bases between. This CDR3 has 15 amino acids. CDR1 is MNHEY and CDR2 is SMNVEV in the germline V gene (reference sequence). The CDR3 sequence: CASSFSVGGNSPLHF. In DNA form, the CDR3 reads TGTGCCAGCAGTTTTTCAGTGGGGGGGAATTCACCCCTCCACTTT.

A remark on this clone: This is likely a read error, given that the CDR3 carries no conserved phenylalanine or tryptophan at its end. The chain recombines TRBV6-4 with TRBJ2-1, with D possibly matching TRBD2 (5 bases). The CDR3 length is 13 residues. With 4 bases removed from V and 9 bases from J, the gap between germline ends came to 13 bases. Germline values: CDR1 MRHNA, CDR2 SNTAGT. The CDR3 DNA is TGTGCCAGCAGTGTCATGAGGAGGAGTGAGCAGTTCTAC. Its protein is CASSVMRRSEQFY.

This clone was picked up many times. This chain uses TRBV12-5 with TRBJ2-7; D unresolved. The CDR3 covers 12 residues. With 0 bases removed from V and 7 bases from J, the gap between germline ends came to 7 bases. CDR1 and CDR2 (germline): LGHNT, FRNRAP. CDR3 amino acids: CASGLVFGEQYF. CDR3 nucleotides: TGTGCTAGTGGTTTGGTGTTCGGGGAGCAGTACTTC.

This clone has just a few counts. Since no conserved phenylalanine or tryptophan closes the CDR3, a read error is the likely cause. J is TRBJ2-7 and V is TRBV11-2; D is undetermined. This CDR3 is built from 13 residues. The germline CDR1 and CDR2 sequences are SGHAT and FQNNGV. V gave up 5 bases and J gave up 6 bases, with 14 bases separating them. CDR3 sequence: CASSLPMTFEQYL. CDR3 nucleotides: TGTGCCAGCAGCCTCCCAATGACCTTCGAGCAGTACTTG.

This clone was picked up one time. The chain is built from TRBV4-2 and TRBJ2-7, with D perhaps given as TRBD1 or TRBD2 (6 bases each). This CDR3 is built from 14 residues. In germline, CDR1 is LGHNA, CDR2 YNFKEQ. Trimming pared 4 bases from V and 7 bases from J, leaving 17 bases between. The CDR3 is CASSRGQGLGEQYF. CDR3 bases: TGTGCCAGCAGCCGGGGGCAGGGACTGGGTGAGCAGTACTTC.

This clone was recorded a few times. A read error may be the cause here, since a much bigger clone is one base away. The same CDR3 arises from other DNA sequences in this sample as well. The V and J genes are TRBV18 and TRBJ2-5; D unresolved. The CDR3 totals 14 residues. Germline assignment: CDR1 KGHSH and CDR2 LQKENI. DNA of the CDR3: TGTGCTAGCTCACCACCGACTCTACGGGAGACCCAGTACTTC. It translates to CASSPPTLRETQYF.